These 19 T cell receptor beta chains were sequenced from one sample in a study of blood T cells in healthy people across ages. Next came a second PCR, run for about 6 to 12 cycles, which used a sample-barcoded 5' primer along with a J-beta primer mix. TCRdb reprocessed the 5' RACE reads with MiXCR, giving one entry per CDR3 protein. Found here are more than 1,400,000 distinct CDR3 sequences, approximately 38% of them singletons; the top ten hold roughly 8.2%. Specimen: blood. These receptors were collected from a woman aged 18-30 years in good health.

This clonotype has just one count. Mismatch with germline at one junction end may stem from a read error. This chain joins TRBV7-8 and TRBJ2-7, with a tentative D call TRBD2 (6 bases). This CDR3 is 15 amino acids long. CDR1 is SGHVS and CDR2 is FQNEAQ in the germline V gene. The CDR3 DNA follows: TGTGTCAGCAGCTTAAGGAGGGGTGTAACCTACGAGCAGTACTTC. Translated, it gives CVSSLRRGVTYEQYF.

The rearrangement links TRBV5-1 to TRBJ2-3, with a weak D call TRBD2 (5 bases). Germline lookup yields CDR1 SGHRS and CDR2 YFSETQ. V was shortened by 4 bases and J by 6 bases, with 12 bases between the two germline ends. There are 13 residues in the CDR3. CDR3 sequence: CASSAGDFDTQYF. DNA for the CDR3: TGCGCCAGCAGCGCCGGGGATTTCGATACGCAGTATTTT. The full variable domain, its missing parts supplied by reference TRBV5-1 and TRBJ2-3, is KAGVTQTPRYLIKTRGQQVTLSCSPISGHRSVSWYQQTPGQGLQFLFEYFSETQRNKGNFPGRFSGRQFSNSRSEMNVSTLELGDSALYLCASSAGDFDTQYFGPGTRLTVL.

This clonotype appeared a few times. The rearrangement links TRBV18 to TRBJ2-7; unclear D gene. V was trimmed by 3 bases and J by 0 bases, leaving 9 bases between them. There are 14 residues in the CDR3. Germline V gene data show CDR1 as KGHSH and CDR2 as LQKENI. The CDR3 protein is CASSPSASSYEQYF. In DNA, the CDR3 is TGTGCCAGCTCACCGAGCGCATCCTCCTACGAGCAGTACTTC.

This clonotype was seen a handful of times. The V call is TRBV10-3, the J call TRBJ2-1; 7 bases fit TRBD1. The ends lost 10 bases at V and 2 bases at J; junction bases unmatched: 8. The CDR3 runs 14 residues. Germline V gene data show CDR1 as ENHRY and CDR2 as SYGVKD. The CDR3 protein is CATNTGQTYNEQFF. DNA for the CDR3: TGTGCCACCAATACGGGACAGACCTACAATGAGCAGTTCTTC.

This clonotype was seen more than once but under ten times. This rearrangement joins TRBV12-3 or TRBV12-4 to TRBJ2-1; no clear D. V lost 5 bases and J 7 bases, leaving 9 bases between the germline ends. The CDR3 is 12 residues long. The CDR3 loop reads CASSRLENEQFF. CDR3 nucleotide sequence: TGTGCCAGCAGTCGCCTAGAGAATGAGCAGTTCTTC.

This chain connects TRBV25-1 to TRBJ1-2; a possible D gene is TRBD1 (5 bases). Germline values: CDR1 MGHDK, CDR2 SYGVNS. The CDR3 runs to 13 residues. Deletions cut 1 base from V and 8 bases from J, with 11 bases between. The CDR3 here is CASSEWGGDGYTF. CDR3 nucleotide sequence: TGTGCCAGCAGTGAATGGGGTGGGGACGGCTACACCTTC.

This rearrangement joins TRBV5-1 to TRBJ2-7; unclear D gene. The assigned J gene may be wrong: the sequence end matches TRBJ2-5 better. This CDR3 spans 16 amino acids. Germline V lookup: CDR1 SGHRS, CDR2 YFSETQ. CDR3 nucleotides: TGCGCCAGCAGCCCTGGAAGTGGAACGGGCTCCGGGACCCAGTACTTC. Translation gives CASSPGSGTGSGTQYF.

This clonotype was observed a handful of times. This chain connects TRBV27 to TRBJ1-1; 8 nucleotides match TRBD1. This CDR3 has 14 residues. J was trimmed by 4 bases and V by 5 bases; bases with no gene match: 6. CDR1 and CDR2 (germline): MNHEY, SMNVEV (reference sequence). CDR3 nucleotides: TGTGCCAGCAGTCCGGACAGGGCGGGCACTGAAGCTTTCTTT. Translating it yields CASSPDRAGTEAFF.

V gene TRBV2 combines with J gene TRBJ2-7; 7 bases fit TRBD1. V dropped 7 bases and J dropped 4; count of bases not matched to a gene: 4. This CDR3 has 12 amino acids. Per the germline V gene, CDR1 is SNHLY and CDR2 is FYNNEI. The CDR3 sequence: CASIQQGYEQYF. The CDR3 DNA reads TGTGCCAGCATCCAACAGGGGTACGAGCAGTACTTC.

CDR3 residues: CSPRAEIVDGYTF. The DNA of the CDR3 is TGCAGTCCAAGGGCTGAAATTGTAGATGGCTACACCTTC. This chain uses TRBV20-1 with TRBJ1-2; no clear D. The CDR3 consists of 13 residues. V lost 8 bases and J lost 6, with 19 bases in between. The germline CDR1 and CDR2 sequences are DFQATT and SNEGSKA (reference sequence).

Turning to this clonotype: The junction shows a germline mismatch at one end, possibly a read error. V usage is TRBV14 and J usage is TRBJ1-4; 8 bases match TRBD1. CDR3 size: 13 residues. Germline values: CDR1 SGHDN, CDR2 FVKESK. For the CDR3, the DNA is TGTGCCATCAGCCGGGACAGGAATGAAAAACTGTTTTTT. The encoded protein is CAISRDRNEKLFF.

The rearrangement joins TRBV20-1 to TRBJ2-2; TRBD2 aligns across 8 bases. The CDR3 consists of 16 residues. Looked up from germline, CDR1 is DFQATT and CDR2 is SNEGSKA (reference sequence). J gave up 2 bases and V 0 bases, and 5 bases lay outside the gene matches. The CDR3, as DNA: TGCAGTGCTAGAGAACCTAGCGGGCCAAACACCGGGGAGCTGTTTTTT. Translating it yields CSAREPSGPNTGELFF.

This clonotype was observed a handful of times. J is TRBJ2-3 and V is TRBV4-2; a possible D gene is TRBD2 (5 bases). CDR1 is LGHNA and CDR2 is YNFKEQ in the germline V gene. V lost 4 bases, J lost 5 bases, and 10 bases lay in between. CDR3 length: 13 amino acids. In nucleotides, the CDR3 is TGTGCCAGCAGCCCGAGGGCGGTAGATACGCAGTATTTT. It translates to CASSPRAVDTQYF.

This clonotype showed up just a few times. This chain joins TRBV5-1 and TRBJ1-6; D remains ambiguous. This CDR3 is 12 amino acids long. V shed 0 bases and J shed 13 bases, with 8 bases lying between them. Germline CDR1 is SGHRS and CDR2 is YFSETQ. The DNA of the CDR3 is TGCGCCAGCAGCTTGGAACAACTCCCCCTCCACTTT. Translation: CASSLEQLPLHF.

The chain has TRBV20-1 and TRBJ1-6; D remains unclear. The germline V gene encodes CDR1 DFQATT and CDR2 SNEGSKA (reference sequence). V lost 5 bases and J lost 6, with 20 bases in between. This CDR3 comprises 16 residues. CDR3 loop: CSALPSDGQTNSPLHF. As DNA, the CDR3 is TGCAGTGCTCTCCCCAGCGATGGGCAGACTAATTCACCCCTCCACTTT.

This clonotype has a handful of counts. This chain connects TRBV6-6 to TRBJ2-6; D remains unclear. The V gene lost 6 bases and the J gene lost 0 bases, with 6 bases spanning the gap. Germline V gene lookup returns CDR1 MNHNY and CDR2 SVGAGI (reference sequence). CDR3 length: 14 residues. DNA of the CDR3: TGTGCCAGCAGGGGCCCCTCTGGGGCCAACGTCCTGACTTTC. Amino acids: CASRGPSGANVLTF.

The gene calls are TRBV3-1 and TRBJ1-2; the D gene is possibly TRBD1 (5 bases). V lost 3 bases to trimming and J lost 4 bases, with 9 bases between them. Germline V gene data show CDR1 as LGHDT and CDR2 as YNNKEL (reference sequence). CDR3 length equals 13 residues. In nucleotides, the CDR3 is TGTGCCAGCAGCCAGAGGGGTGGCTATGGCTACACCTTC. Translating gives CASSQRGGYGYTF.

This rearrangement joins TRBV3-1 to TRBJ2-7, with 12 bases identical to TRBD2. Germline V gene data show CDR1 as LGHDT and CDR2 as YNNKEL (reference sequence). Unmatched junction bases numbered 3, after V lost 1 base and J lost 5 bases. The CDR3 covers 15 residues. The CDR3 bases are TGTGCCAGCAGCCAAGGTACTAGCGGGAGGAACGAGCAGTACTTC. Translating gives CASSQGTSGRNEQYF.

The chain joins TRBV29-1 to TRBJ2-5; 10 bases map to TRBD1. Gene TRBJ2-7 matches the end of the DNA better, so the J call may be wrong. CDR1 and CDR2 (germline): SQVTM, ANQGSEA. The CDR3 is 13 residues long. CDR3 amino acids: CSVVGQGGDEQYF. DNA of the CDR3: TGCAGCGTTGTAGGACAGGGGGGCGACGAGCAGTACTTC.